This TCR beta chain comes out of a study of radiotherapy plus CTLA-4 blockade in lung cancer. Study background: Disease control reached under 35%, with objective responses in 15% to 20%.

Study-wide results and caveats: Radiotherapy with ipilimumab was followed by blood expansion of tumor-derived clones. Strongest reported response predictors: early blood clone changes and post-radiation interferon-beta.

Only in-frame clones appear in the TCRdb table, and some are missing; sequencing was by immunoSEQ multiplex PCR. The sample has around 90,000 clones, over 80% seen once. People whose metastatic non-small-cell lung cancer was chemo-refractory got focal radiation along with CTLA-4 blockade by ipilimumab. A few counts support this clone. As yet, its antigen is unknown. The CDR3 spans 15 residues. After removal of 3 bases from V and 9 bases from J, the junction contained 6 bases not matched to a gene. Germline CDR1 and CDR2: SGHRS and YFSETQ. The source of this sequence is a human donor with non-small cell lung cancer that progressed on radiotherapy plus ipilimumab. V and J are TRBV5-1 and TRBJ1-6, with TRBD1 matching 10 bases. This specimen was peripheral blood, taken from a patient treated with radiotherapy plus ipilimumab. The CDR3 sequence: CASSWDRGPSSPLHF. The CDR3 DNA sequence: TGCGCCAGCAGCTGGGACAGGGGTCCATCTTCACCCCTCCACTTT.